This T cell receptor beta chain was profiled in a study of blood T cell repertoires in COVID-19. Study at large: Both acute and convalescent COVID-19 samples were obtained from the United States, Italy and Spain. The cDNA or gDNA used as material had been derived from T cells, B-cell-depleted T cells, or PBMCs.

The assay was immunoSEQ multiplex PCR, and TCRdb's table has in-frame clones only and misses some. This sample has more than 400,000 clones, with approximately 90% found just once. This CDR3 region has 15 residues. The germline gives CDR1 SNHLY, CDR2 FYNNEI. V lost 8 bases and J 2 bases, leaving 17 bases between the germline ends. Ages ranged from roughly 18 to 95 years, with residence in about two dozen US areas. Clinical history as reported by participants underpinned cohort assignment. The TCR sequence derives from a woman between 18 and 30 years old who had recovered from COVID-19. This chain connects TRBV2 to TRBJ2-3; a weak D match, TRBD1 (6 bases). Sequencing was done on a sample of PBMCs or T cells enriched from blood (not recorded which). The CDR3: CASGGVRGITDTQYF. The CDR3 coding sequence is TGTGCCAGCGGGGGTGTAAGGGGGATCACAGATACGCAGTATTTT.